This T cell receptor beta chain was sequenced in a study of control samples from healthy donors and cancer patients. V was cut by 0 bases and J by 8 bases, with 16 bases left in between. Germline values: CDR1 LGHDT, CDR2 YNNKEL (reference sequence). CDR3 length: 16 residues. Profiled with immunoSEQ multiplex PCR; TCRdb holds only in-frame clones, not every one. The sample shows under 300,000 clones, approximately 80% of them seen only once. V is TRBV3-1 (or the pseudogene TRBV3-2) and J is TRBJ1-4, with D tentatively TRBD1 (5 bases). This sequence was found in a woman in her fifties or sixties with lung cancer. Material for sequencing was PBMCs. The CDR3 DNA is TGTGCCAGCAGCCAAGATCTGGGGGGGTCGGGGGAAAAACTGTTTTTT. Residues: CASSQDLGGSGEKLFF.